This T cell receptor beta chain was documented in a study of blood T cell repertoires in COVID-19. CDR1 MDHEN and CDR2 SYDVKM come from the germline V gene. This CDR3 spans 13 amino acids. V was trimmed by 6 bases and J by 4 bases, leaving 11 bases between them. Profiling relied on immunoSEQ multiplex PCR, and the TCRdb table lists in-frame clones only, not all of them. The top ten clones hold around 1.1% of a sample with about 190,000 clones, about 88% of them seen once. The TCR originated in a man younger than 40 with acute or convalescent COVID-19. Material for sequencing was peripheral blood. The genes are TRBV28 and TRBJ2-3; the D gene is possibly TRBD1 (5 bases). CDR3 in amino acids: CASSDSSADTQYF. CDR3 DNA: TGTGCCAGCAGCGACAGTTCTGCAGATACGCAGTATTTT. The complete variable domain, with remaining parts taken from reference TRBV28 and TRBJ2-3, reads DVKVTQSSRYLVKRTGEKVFLECVQDMDHENMFWYRQDPGLGLRLIYFSYDVKMKEKGDIPEGYSVSREKKERFSLILESASTNQTSMYLCASSDSSADTQYFGPGTRLTVL.